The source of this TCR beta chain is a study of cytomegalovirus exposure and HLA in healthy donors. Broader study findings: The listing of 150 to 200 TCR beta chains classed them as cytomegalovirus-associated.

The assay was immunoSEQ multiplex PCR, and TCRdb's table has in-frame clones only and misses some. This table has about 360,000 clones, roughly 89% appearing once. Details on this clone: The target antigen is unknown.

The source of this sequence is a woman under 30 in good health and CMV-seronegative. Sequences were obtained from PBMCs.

The CDR3 coding sequence is TGCGCCAGCAGCTTGGACGGAGATACGCAGTATTTT. Amino acid sequence: CASSLDGDTQYF. This chain joins TRBV5-1 and TRBJ2-3, with D unresolved. The germline V and J ends were trimmed by 0 bases and 5 bases, with 4 bases remaining between them. The CDR3 runs 12 residues. The germline CDR1 and CDR2 sequences are SGHRS and YFSETQ.